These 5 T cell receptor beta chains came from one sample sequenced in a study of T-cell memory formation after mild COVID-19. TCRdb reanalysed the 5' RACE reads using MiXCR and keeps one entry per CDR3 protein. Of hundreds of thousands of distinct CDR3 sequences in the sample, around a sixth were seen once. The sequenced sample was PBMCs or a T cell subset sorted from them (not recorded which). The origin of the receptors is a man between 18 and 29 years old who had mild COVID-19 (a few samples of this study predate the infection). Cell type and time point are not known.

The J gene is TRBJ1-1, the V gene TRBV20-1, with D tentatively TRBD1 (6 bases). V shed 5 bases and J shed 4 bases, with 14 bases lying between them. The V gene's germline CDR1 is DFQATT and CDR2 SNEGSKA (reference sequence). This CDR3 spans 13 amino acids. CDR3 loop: CSASRGQITEAFF. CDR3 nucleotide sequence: TGCAGTGCTTCCAGGGGCCAAATCACTGAAGCTTTCTTT.

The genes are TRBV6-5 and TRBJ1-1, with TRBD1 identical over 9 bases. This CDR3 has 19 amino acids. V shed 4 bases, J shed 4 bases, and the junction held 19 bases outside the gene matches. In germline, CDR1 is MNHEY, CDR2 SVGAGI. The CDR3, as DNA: TGTGCCAGCAGTTCGCGTTCACCTTACAGGGGGCTGAAGAGCACTGAAGCTTTCTTT. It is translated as CASSSRSPYRGLKSTEAFF.

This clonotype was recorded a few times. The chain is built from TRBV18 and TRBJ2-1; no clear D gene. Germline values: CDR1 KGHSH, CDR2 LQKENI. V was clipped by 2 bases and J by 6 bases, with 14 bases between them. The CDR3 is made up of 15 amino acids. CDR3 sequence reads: CASSPNSISGNEQFF. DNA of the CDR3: TGTGCCAGCTCACCAAACAGTATCTCAGGCAATGAGCAGTTCTTC. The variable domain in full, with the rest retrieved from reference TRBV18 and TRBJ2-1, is NAGVMQNPRHLVRRRGQEARLRCSPMKGHSHVYWYRQLPEEGLKFMVYLQKENIIDESGMPKERFSAEFPKEGPSILRIQQVVRGDSAAYFCASSPNSISGNEQFFGPGTRLTVL.

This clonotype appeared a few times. CDR3 sequence: CASTRGTSNTGELFF. The CDR3 DNA sequence: TGTGCCAGCACACGAGGGACGTCGAACACCGGGGAGCTGTTTTTT. The chain is built from TRBV18 and TRBJ2-2, with D possibly called TRBD1 or TRBD2 (5 bases each). V gave up 8 bases and J gave up 0 bases, with 13 bases separating them. Germline assignment: CDR1 KGHSH and CDR2 LQKENI. The CDR3 has 15 amino acids.

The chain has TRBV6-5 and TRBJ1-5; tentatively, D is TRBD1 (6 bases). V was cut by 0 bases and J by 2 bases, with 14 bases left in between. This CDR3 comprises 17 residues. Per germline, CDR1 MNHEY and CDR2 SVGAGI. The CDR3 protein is CASSYSASGAGNQPQHF. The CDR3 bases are TGTGCCAGCAGTTACTCGGCCTCAGGGGCAGGCAATCAGCCCCAGCATTTT.